These 20 T cell receptor beta chains share one sample of origin, sequenced in a study of blood T cell repertoires in COVID-19. Here immunoSEQ multiplex PCR was the method, and the copy in TCRdb shows in-frame clones only, minus some. The sample has approximately 170,000 clones; 86% are singletons. The material sequenced was peripheral blood. The receptors shown here come from a woman of 80 years or more in a cohort sampled during active or convalescent COVID-19.

The rearrangement uses TRBV7-2 and TRBJ2-5; a possible D gene is TRBD2 (6 bases). In germline, CDR1 is SGHTA, CDR2 FQGNSA. V dropped 0 bases and J dropped 1 base, with 9 bases sitting between them. The CDR3 has 15 residues. CDR3 coding DNA: TGTGCCAGCAGCTTAGCTAGCGGAGGCCAAGAGACCCAGTACTTC. It translates to CASSLASGGQETQYF.

This chain uses TRBV28 with TRBJ1-3, with 7 nucleotides matching TRBD1. The CDR3 is 15 residues long. Trimming took 5 bases from V and 0 from J; bases not matched to a gene: 4. Germline V gene sequence: CDR1 MDHEN, CDR2 SYDVKM. The CDR3 DNA is TGTGCCAGCAGTGGGGGACAGCTCTCTGGAAACACCATATATTTT. As protein: CASSGGQLSGNTIYF.

The chain joins TRBV19 to TRBJ1-5; no reliable D call. Trimming removed 7 bases at V and 5 bases at J, with 15 bases between. Germline V gives CDR1 LNHDA, CDR2 SQIVND (reference sequence). The CDR3 runs 14 residues. The CDR3 reads CASTQERGDQPQHF. The CDR3 DNA reads TGTGCCAGTACCCAGGAACGGGGAGATCAGCCCCAGCATTTT.

The chain combines TRBV11-3 with TRBJ2-7, with TRBD1 identical over 9 bases. V was clipped by 0 bases and J by 3 bases; unmatched bases: 9. The CDR3 spans 17 residues. Germline loops: CDR1 SGHNT, CDR2 YENEEA. The CDR3 loop is CASSLDSLATGGYEQYF. The DNA for the CDR3 is TGTGCCAGCAGCTTAGATTCCTTGGCGACAGGGGGCTACGAGCAGTACTTC.

This clone was recorded a few times. CDR3 in amino acids: CASSILQGDYGYTF. The CDR3 DNA reads as TGTGCCAGTAGTATTCTGCAGGGTGACTATGGCTACACCTTC. This chain links TRBV19 with TRBJ1-2; a possible D gene is TRBD1 (5 bases). CDR1 LNHDA and CDR2 SQIVND come from the germline V gene (reference sequence). The CDR3 covers 14 residues. The V and J ends lost 3 bases and 3 bases respectively, with 11 bases between them.

This chain uses TRBV6-5 with TRBJ2-7; perhaps TRBD1 as D (5 bases). Germline V gene sequence: CDR1 MNHEY, CDR2 SVGAGI. The V end lost 7 bases, the J end lost 6 bases, and 16 bases lay between the germline ends. This CDR3 contains 13 residues. The CDR3 spells CASIGQGSGEQYF. The CDR3 nucleotides read TGTGCCAGCATCGGGCAGGGATCTGGCGAGCAGTACTTC.

The rearrangement links TRBV7-2 to TRBJ2-7; 9 bases map to TRBD1. The J segment lost 5 bases and the V segment lost 2 bases, leaving 10 bases of the junction unmatched. The germline CDR1 and CDR2 sequences are SGHTA and FQGNSA. The CDR3 has 16 residues. Here the CDR3 DNA reads TGTGCCAGCAGCTTACTCTTGGGGGACAGGGCCCACGAGCAGTACTTC. Translating gives CASSLLLGDRAHEQYF.

The V call is TRBV5-1, the J call TRBJ1-3; perhaps TRBD1 as D (5 bases). Trimming left V 0 bases short and J 4 bases short, with 14 bases between. The CDR3 length is 16 residues. Germline V lookup: CDR1 SGHRS, CDR2 YFSETQ. CDR3: CASSLAGGSFGNTIYF. DNA of the CDR3: TGCGCCAGCAGCTTGGCCGGGGGGAGTTTCGGAAACACCATATATTTT.

The V and J genes are TRBV19 and TRBJ1-2; D perhaps matches TRBD1 (5 bases). The CDR3 runs 13 residues. V was pared by 3 bases and J by 3 bases, with 8 bases between. The germline CDR1 and CDR2 sequences are LNHDA and SQIVND (reference sequence). The CDR3 spells CASSIDSYYGYTF. The DNA for the CDR3 is TGTGCCAGTAGTATCGACAGTTACTATGGCTACACCTTC.

The chain uses TRBV5-8 and TRBJ2-5, with 8 bases lining up with TRBD2. The V segment lost 4 bases and the J segment 5 bases; nucleotides outside the gene matches: 4. The CDR3 extends over 13 amino acids. CDR1 SGHTS and CDR2 YDEGEE come from the germline V gene. The CDR3 coding sequence is TGTGCCAGCAGCCGACGGGGGGGCGAGACCCAGTACTTC. This gives the protein CASSRRGGETQYF.

This clone was observed once. The V call is TRBV5-1, the J call TRBJ2-2; 7 nucleotides agree with TRBD1. Trimming removed 2 bases from V and 1 base from J; junction bases left unmatched: 2. Germline V gene sequence: CDR1 SGHRS, CDR2 YFSETQ. The CDR3 has 15 amino acids. The CDR3 reads CASSFAGGNTGELFF. DNA for the CDR3: TGCGCCAGCAGCTTCGCAGGGGGGAACACCGGGGAGCTGTTTTTT.

V is TRBV5-1 and J is TRBJ1-5; possible D gene TRBD1, 6 bases. The CDR3 contains 14 residues. Germline-derived CDR1 and CDR2 are SGHRS and YFSETQ. With 1 base removed from V and 8 bases from J, the gap between germline ends came to 13 bases. The CDR3 DNA sequence: TGCGCCAGCAGCTTGACAGGGTTAATGGAGCCCCAGCATTTT. Translated, it gives CASSLTGLMEPQHF. Complete variable domain (other parts from reference TRBV5-1 and TRBJ1-5): KAGVTQTPRYLIKTRGQQVTLSCSPISGHRSVSWYQQTPGQGLQFLFEYFSETQRNKGNFPGRFSGRQFSNSRSEMNVSTLELGDSALYLCASSLTGLMEPQHFGDGTRLSIL.

This chain connects TRBV2 to TRBJ1-5, with D possibly TRBD1 on 5 matching bases. Germline loops: CDR1 SNHLY, CDR2 FYNNEI. V lost 8 bases and J 6 bases, leaving 14 bases between the germline ends. The CDR3 has 13 residues. As DNA, the CDR3 is TGTGCCAGCCTAGGGAGGGGAAGTCAGCCCCAGCATTTT. Amino acid sequence: CASLGRGSQPQHF.

The V call is TRBV30, the J call TRBJ2-7, with 11 bases that match TRBD2. The CDR3 is made up of 16 amino acids. Germline V gene lookup returns CDR1 GTSNPN and CDR2 SVGIG (reference sequence). V lost 1 base to trimming and J lost 0 bases; unmatched junction nucleotides: 5. The CDR3 DNA reads as TGTGCCTGGAGTGCGAGGACTAGCGGGTCCTCCTACGAGCAGTACGTC. It encodes CAWSARTSGSSYEQYV.

The CDR3 protein is CASSTISGRYNEQFF. In DNA form, the CDR3 reads TGTGCCAGTAGTACCATTAGCGGGAGGTACAATGAGCAGTTCTTC. V usage is TRBV19 and J usage is TRBJ2-1; the match to TRBD2 covers 10 bases. CDR3 size: 15 residues. The V gene end was trimmed by 4 bases and the J gene end by 4 bases; junction bases not matched to a gene: 4. Germline V lookup: CDR1 LNHDA, CDR2 SQIVND (reference sequence).

V is TRBV11-2 and J is TRBJ2-1; TRBD2 matches at 9 bases. The V gene's germline CDR1 is SGHAT and CDR2 FQNNGV. The CDR3 totals 15 residues. Germline trimming cut 3 bases from V and 4 bases from J; bases unmatched to any gene: 4. The CDR3 nucleotides read TGTGCCAGCAGCTTTAGCGGGAGAGGTTACAATGAGCAGTTCTTC. Its translation is CASSFSGRGYNEQFF.

V and J are TRBV5-6 and TRBJ2-7; 8 bases map to TRBD1. The V and J ends lost 3 bases and 6 bases, in that order; junction bases with no gene match: 14. CDR3 length equals 16 residues. CDR1 SGHDT and CDR2 YYEEEE come from the germline V gene. The DNA of the CDR3 is TGTGCCAGCAGCTGGGGACAGGCAATTCCCGCTGGCGAGCAGTACTTC. Protein sequence: CASSWGQAIPAGEQYF.

CDR3 DNA sequence: TGTGCCAGTAGTCAAGGGGTATCCCATTCACCCCTCCACTTT. The encoded protein is CASSQGVSHSPLHF. V and J are TRBV19 and TRBJ1-6; TRBD1 might be the D (5 bases). Germline V gene lookup returns CDR1 LNHDA and CDR2 SQIVND (reference sequence). Trimming removed 5 bases from V and 8 bases from J, with 13 bases in between. The CDR3 consists of 14 residues.

CDR3 residues: CASRGQDPYGYTF. The DNA for the CDR3 is TGTGCCAGCAGGGGACAGGACCCCTATGGCTACACCTTC. The V and J genes are TRBV12-3 or TRBV12-4 and TRBJ1-2, with 8 bases matching TRBD1. This CDR3 region has 13 residues. V gave up 6 bases and J gave up 4 bases; unmatched junction bases: 4.

V gene TRBV6-1 combines with J gene TRBJ1-5, with D possibly matching TRBD1 (6 bases). Germline V lookup: CDR1 MNHNS, CDR2 SASEGT. Trimming left V 0 bases short and J 2 bases short, with 14 bases between. CDR3 size: 17 residues. The CDR3 nucleotides read TGTGCCAGCAGTGAAGCAGCGGGGGGCGGAGGCAATCAGCCCCAGCATTTT. It translates to CASSEAAGGGGNQPQHF.